This T cell receptor beta chain stems from a study of T cell responses to AZD1222 COVID-19 vaccine. The germline V and J ends were trimmed by 0 bases and 6 bases, with 17 bases remaining between them. This CDR3 contains 16 residues. Germline V gives CDR1 LGHDT, CDR2 YNNKEL (reference sequence). Repertoires were generated with immunoSEQ multiplex PCR, while TCRdb's copy carries only in-frame clones and drops some. Among tens of thousands of clones listed, 80% to 90% were seen once. The material was peripheral blood, obtained on day 0 of AZD1222 vaccination. This clonotype was obtained from an adult in good health. The V call is TRBV3-1 (or the pseudogene TRBV3-2), the J call TRBJ1-2; weak D call: TRBD1 (5 bases). The CDR3 region is CASSQEPTLEGHGYTF. DNA for the CDR3: TGTGCCAGCAGCCAAGAACCGACGCTAGAGGGACATGGCTACACCTTC.